The 5 T cell receptor beta chains given below trace back to one sample, sequenced in a study of cytomegalovirus exposure and HLA in healthy donors. PCR used 60 Vbeta primers and 13 Jbeta primers. Clones were read by immunoSEQ multiplex PCR, and TCRdb kept only the in-frame ones, dropping some. The repertoire has roughly 150,000 clones, over 60% of them found once; the top ten carry around 3.1%. The source material was PBMCs. These receptors came from a man aged 40-55 years in good health and CMV-seronegative.

Note on this clone: This specimen includes other DNA sequences encoding the same CDR3. The chain carries TRBV6-5 and TRBJ2-5; 9 bases are shared with TRBD1. The CDR3 extends over 13 amino acids. CDR1 is MNHEY and CDR2 is SVGAGI in the germline V gene. V trimming: 6 bases; J trimming: 4 bases; junction bases outside the gene matches: 3. The CDR3 coding sequence is TGTGCCAGCAGCTTGGACAGGGGAGAGACCCAGTACTTC. Its protein is CASSLDRGETQYF.

The rearrangement uses TRBV5-1 and TRBJ2-5; D gene uncertain. TRBJ2-7 explains the end of the DNA better; the J call may be wrong. CDR3 length equals 12 residues. The germline V gene encodes CDR1 SGHRS and CDR2 YFSETQ. The CDR3 bases are TGCGCCAGCAGCTTGGTGGGCTACGAGCAGTACTTC. Translated, it gives CASSLVGYEQYF.

The rearrangement joins TRBV14 to TRBJ1-1; no clear D. V lost 2 bases, J lost 3 bases, and 7 bases lay in between. CDR1 and CDR2 (germline): SGHDN, FVKESK. CDR3 length equals 13 residues. The DNA of the CDR3 is TGTGCCAGCAGCCAACAGGTTGACACTGAAGCTTTCTTT. Translation: CASSQQVDTEAFF.

V and J are TRBV2 and TRBJ1-2, with D possibly matching TRBD1 (5 bases). Germline CDR1 is SNHLY and CDR2 is FYNNEI. Trimming took off 1 base at V and 6 bases at J, with 12 bases between the two ends. The CDR3 sequence is 14 residues long. This CDR3 is CASSEGPVRDGYTF. The CDR3 coding sequence is TGTGCCAGCAGTGAAGGGCCAGTCAGGGATGGCTACACCTTC.

The CDR3 spells CASSLAPRGPPSYEQYF. CDR3 sequence (DNA): TGTGCCAGCAGCTTAGCACCCAGGGGGCCGCCTTCCTACGAGCAGTACTTC. V is TRBV7-9 and J is TRBJ2-7, with TRBD1 matching over 8 bases. V lost 0 bases to trimming and J lost 1 base; unmatched junction nucleotides: 8. The CDR3 has 17 residues. Germline V CDR1 and CDR2: SEHNR, FQNEAQ (reference sequence).